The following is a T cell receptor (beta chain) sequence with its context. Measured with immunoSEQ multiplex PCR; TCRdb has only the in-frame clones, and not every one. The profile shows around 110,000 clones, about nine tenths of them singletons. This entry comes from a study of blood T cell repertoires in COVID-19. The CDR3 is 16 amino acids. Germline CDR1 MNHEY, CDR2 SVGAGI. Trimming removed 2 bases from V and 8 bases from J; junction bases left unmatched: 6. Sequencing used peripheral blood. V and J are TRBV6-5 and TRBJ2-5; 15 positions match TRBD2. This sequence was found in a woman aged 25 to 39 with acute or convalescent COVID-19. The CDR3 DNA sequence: TGTGCCAGCAGTTACCGGACTAGCGGGGGGGAGGGCACCCAGTACTTC. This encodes CASSYRTSGGEGTQYF.